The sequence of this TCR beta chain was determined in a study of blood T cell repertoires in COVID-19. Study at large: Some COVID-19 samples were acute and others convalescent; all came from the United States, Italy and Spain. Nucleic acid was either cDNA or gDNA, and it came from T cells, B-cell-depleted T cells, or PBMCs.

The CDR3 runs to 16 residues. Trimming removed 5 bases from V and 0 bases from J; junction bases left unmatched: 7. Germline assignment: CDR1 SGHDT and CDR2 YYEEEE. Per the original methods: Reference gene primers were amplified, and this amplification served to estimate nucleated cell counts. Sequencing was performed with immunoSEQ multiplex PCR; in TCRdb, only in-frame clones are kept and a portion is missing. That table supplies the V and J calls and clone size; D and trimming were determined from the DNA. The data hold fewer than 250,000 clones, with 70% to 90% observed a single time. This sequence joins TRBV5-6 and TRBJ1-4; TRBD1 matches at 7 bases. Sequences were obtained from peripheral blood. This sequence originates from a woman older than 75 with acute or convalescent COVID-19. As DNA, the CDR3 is TGTGCCAGCAGACAATCCCAGGGGGCAACTAATGAAAAACTGTTTTTT. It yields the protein CASRQSQGATNEKLFF. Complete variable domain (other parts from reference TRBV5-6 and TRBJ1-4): DAGVTQSPTHLIKTRGQQVTLRCSPKSGHDTVSWYQQALGQGPQFIFQYYEEEERQRGNFPDRFSGHQFPNYSSELNVNALLLGDSALYLCASRQSQGATNEKLFFGSGTQLSVL.